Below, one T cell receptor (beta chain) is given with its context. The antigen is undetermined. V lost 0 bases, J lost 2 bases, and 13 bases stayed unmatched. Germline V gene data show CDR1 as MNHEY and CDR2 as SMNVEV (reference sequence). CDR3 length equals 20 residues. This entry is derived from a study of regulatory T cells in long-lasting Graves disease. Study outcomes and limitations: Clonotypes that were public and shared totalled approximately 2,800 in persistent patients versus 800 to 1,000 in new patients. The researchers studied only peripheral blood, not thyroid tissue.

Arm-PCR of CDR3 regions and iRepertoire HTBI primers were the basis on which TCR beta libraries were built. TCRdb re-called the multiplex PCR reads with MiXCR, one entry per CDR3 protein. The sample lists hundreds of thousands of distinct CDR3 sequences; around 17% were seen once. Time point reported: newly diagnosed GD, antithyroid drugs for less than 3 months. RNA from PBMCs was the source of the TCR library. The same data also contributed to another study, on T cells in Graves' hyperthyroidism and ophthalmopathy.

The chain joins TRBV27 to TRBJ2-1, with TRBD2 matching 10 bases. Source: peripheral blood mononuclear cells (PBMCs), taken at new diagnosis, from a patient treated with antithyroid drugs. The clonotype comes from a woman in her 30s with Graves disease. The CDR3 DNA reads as TGTGCCAGCAGTTTATCCTCTAGCGGGGGTGCCATGGGGGCCTACAATGAGCAGTTCTTC. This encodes CASSLSSSGGAMGAYNEQFF.